The 22 T cell receptor beta chains below come from one sample, sequenced in a study of blood T cell repertoires in COVID-19. Only in-frame clones appear in the TCRdb table, and some are missing; sequencing was by immunoSEQ multiplex PCR. Found here are 100,000 to 150,000 clones, over 75% of them singletons; the top ten hold approximately 6.6%. Sequenced: peripheral blood. These receptors were obtained from an elderly man with active or convalescent COVID-19.

The J gene is TRBJ2-3, the V gene TRBV7-3; D call uncertain. Germline V gene lookup returns CDR1 SGHTA and CDR2 FQGTGA. Trimming cost V 1 base and J 6 bases, with 11 bases left between them. The CDR3 runs to 14 residues. This CDR3 reads CASSLSGERDTQYF. The CDR3 DNA reads as TGTGCCAGCAGCTTAAGCGGAGAACGGGATACGCAGTATTTT.

CDR3 amino acids: CAWKIGSARDEKLFF. The DNA for the CDR3 is TGTGCCTGGAAGATTGGGTCAGCGAGAGATGAAAAACTGTTTTTT. The chain links TRBV30 to TRBJ1-4; D not resolved. This CDR3 is built from 15 residues. The V gene's germline CDR1 is GTSNPN and CDR2 SVGIG (reference sequence). V lost 4 bases and J lost 6, with 18 bases in between. The full variable domain, with the rest looked up from reference TRBV30 and TRBJ1-4, is SQTIHQWPATLVQPVGSPLSLECTVEGTSNPNLYWYRQAAGRGLQLLFYSVGIGQISSEVPQNLSASRPQDRQFILSSKKLLLSDSGFYLCAWKIGSARDEKLFFGSGTQLSVL.

A single count supports this clone. The genes are TRBV7-2 and TRBJ2-2; 12 bases are shared with TRBD2. J lost 4 bases, V lost 8 bases, and 11 bases had no gene match. The germline V gene encodes CDR1 SGHTA and CDR2 FQGNSA. The CDR3 has 17 amino acids. As DNA, the CDR3 is TGTGCCAGCGAACCTAGCGGGAGGGCCCGAGTCACCGGGGAGCTGTTTTTT. This sequence encodes CASEPSGRARVTGELFF.

This clone showed up just a few times. This chain uses TRBV7-6 with TRBJ2-1; D is unclear. This CDR3 has 14 residues. Germline CDR1 SGHVS, CDR2 FNYEAQ. V gave up 6 bases and J gave up 6 bases, with 15 bases separating them. CDR3: CASRDTMGPNEQFF. In DNA, the CDR3 is TGTGCCAGCAGAGACACGATGGGCCCCAATGAGCAGTTCTTC.

The genes are TRBV10-1 and TRBJ2-5, with TRBD2 matching 12 bases. V lost 5 bases to trimming and J lost 1 base; unmatched junction nucleotides: 8. In germline, CDR1 is WNHNN, CDR2 SYGVQD (reference sequence). This CDR3 comprises 17 residues. The CDR3 is CASSFQASGRAQETQYF. The CDR3 bases are TGCGCCAGCAGTTTTCAAGCTAGCGGGAGGGCCCAAGAGACCCAGTACTTC.

This clone has only one observation. In nucleotides, the CDR3 is TGTGCCAGCAGCTTAGTTCGGCTAGCGGGGATCCCGGGTGAGGAGACCCAGTACTTC. Encoded protein: CASSLVRLAGIPGEETQYF. The rearrangement joins TRBV7-9 to TRBJ2-5, with 9 bases aligning to TRBD2. The CDR3 runs 19 residues. V trimming: 1 base; J trimming: 5 bases; junction bases outside the gene matches: 17. The germline gives CDR1 SEHNR, CDR2 FQNEAQ (reference sequence). The full variable domain, rest sourced from reference TRBV7-9 and TRBJ2-5, is DTGVSQNPRHKITKRGQNVTFRCDPISEHNRLYWYRQTLGQGPEFLTYFQNEAQLEKSRLLSDRFSAERPKGSFSTLEIQRTEQGDSAMYLCASSLVRLAGIPGEETQYFGPGTRLLVL.

The chain combines TRBV19 with TRBJ1-5, with D unresolved. This CDR3 region has 10 residues. V was cut by 7 bases and J by 7 bases, with 5 bases left in between. CDR1 and CDR2 from the germline V gene are LNHDA and SQIVND (reference sequence). CDR3 coding DNA: TGTGCCAGTATAGAACAGCCCCAGCATTTT. This gives the protein CASIEQPQHF.

V is TRBV7-7 and J is TRBJ2-3; a possible D gene is TRBD2 (6 bases). The V gene lost 3 bases and the J gene lost 0 bases, with 13 bases spanning the gap. The germline V gene encodes CDR1 SSHAT and CDR2 FNYEAQ (reference sequence). This CDR3 comprises 16 residues. The CDR3 spells CASSLGAGPSTDTQYF. The DNA for the CDR3 is TGTGCCAGCAGCTTGGGAGCGGGTCCTAGCACAGATACGCAGTATTTT.

The sample holds a few counts of this clone. The gene calls are TRBV9 and TRBJ1-2; 9 nucleotides line up with TRBD1. The trim removed 4 bases at V and 4 bases at J, leaving 2 bases unmatched. Germline assignment: CDR1 SGDLS and CDR2 YYNGEE. The CDR3 extends over 13 amino acids. The CDR3 loop reads CASSLTGGYGYTF. For the CDR3, the DNA is TGTGCCAGCAGCCTGACAGGGGGCTATGGCTACACCTTC.

The gene calls are TRBV7-2 and TRBJ1-3, with TRBD1 as a possible D gene (5 bases). The CDR3 contains 13 residues. The V gene's germline CDR1 is SGHTA and CDR2 FQGNSA. Trimming left V 4 bases short and J 11 bases short, with 15 bases between. The CDR3 sequence is CASSSQGSLSIYF. DNA for the CDR3: TGTGCCAGCAGCTCGCAGGGTTCATTATCCATATATTTT.

This chain links TRBV4-1 with TRBJ1-1; tentative D call: TRBD1 (5 bases). V lost 8 bases and J 1 base, leaving 11 bases between the germline ends. The germline CDR1 and CDR2 sequences are MGHRA and YSYEKL. The CDR3 length is 13 residues. The CDR3 DNA follows: TGCGCCAGCTCCCCTGGACAGAACACTGAAGCTTTCTTT. Its translation: CASSPGQNTEAFF.

The chain combines TRBV18 with TRBJ2-3; 12 nucleotides line up with TRBD2. V shed 5 bases, J shed 4 bases, and the junction held 10 bases outside the gene matches. This CDR3 has 17 residues. The germline gives CDR1 KGHSH, CDR2 LQKENI. CDR3 residues: CASSSTLAGGPSDTQYF. The CDR3 DNA is TGTGCCAGCTCATCGACCCTAGCGGGAGGGCCTTCAGATACGCAGTATTTT.

The rearrangement joins TRBV7-8 to TRBJ1-2, with TRBD1 as a possible D gene (5 bases). Per the germline V gene, CDR1 is SGHVS and CDR2 is FQNEAQ. This CDR3 is built from 17 residues. V gave up 5 bases and J gave up 0 bases, with 19 bases separating them. The DNA of the CDR3 is TGTGCCAGCAGCACTACAACGGGGGGGATAGCTAACTATGGCTACACCTTC. Amino acid sequence: CASSTTTGGIANYGYTF.

This chain uses TRBV16 with TRBJ2-7; 7 bases are shared with TRBD1. This CDR3 spans 16 amino acids. In germline, CDR1 is KGHSY, CDR2 FQNENV. The ends lost 1 base at V and 0 bases at J; junction bases unmatched: 6. The CDR3 region has the DNA TGTGCCAGCAGCCAATTCGTCCAGGGGGTCTCCTACGAGCAGTACTTC. Its protein is CASSQFVQGVSYEQYF.

V gene TRBV4-2 combines with J gene TRBJ1-2, with 7 bases that match TRBD1. The V gene end was trimmed by 2 bases and the J gene end by 4 bases; junction bases not matched to a gene: 10. The germline gives CDR1 LGHNA, CDR2 YNFKEQ. The CDR3 covers 16 residues. The CDR3 DNA reads TGTGCCAGCAGCCAACCATCGACAGGGCGGCTCTATGGCTACACCTTC. It is translated as CASSQPSTGRLYGYTF.

The chain employs TRBV5-1 and TRBJ1-2; weak D call: TRBD1 (5 bases). This CDR3 is built from 14 residues. Looked up from germline, CDR1 is SGHRS and CDR2 is YFSETQ. Trimming took off 4 bases at V and 8 bases at J, with 18 bases between the two ends. This chain's CDR3 is CASSPVDISIGYTF. The DNA of the CDR3 is TGCGCCAGCAGCCCGGTGGACATTTCCATCGGCTACACCTTC.

This chain links TRBV10-2 with TRBJ2-7; 10 bases fit TRBD2. The germline CDR1 and CDR2 sequences are WSHSY and SAAADI. CDR3 length: 14 residues. Germline trimming cut 6 bases from V and 6 bases from J; bases unmatched to any gene: 8. CDR3 DNA: TGCGCCAGCAGAAGGGGTAGCGGGGGGCTCGAGCAGTACTTC. This gives the protein CASRRGSGGLEQYF.

V gene TRBV9 combines with J gene TRBJ1-2, with D perhaps matching TRBD1 (5 bases). Per germline, CDR1 SGDLS and CDR2 YYNGEE. V shed 5 bases and J shed 6 bases, with 20 bases lying between them. The CDR3 is made up of 15 amino acids. The CDR3 DNA is TGTGCCAGCAGTCCGGGTGGCCGGGGGAGCGATGGCTACACCTTC. This encodes CASSPGGRGSDGYTF.

This clone was seen only a few times. This sequence joins TRBV7-2 and TRBJ2-5, with 8 bases that match TRBD2. J was trimmed by 8 bases and V by 5 bases; bases with no gene match: 10. Germline V lookup: CDR1 SGHTA, CDR2 FQGNSA. The CDR3 loop spans 14 amino acids. CDR3 loop: CASSPGTRGETQYF. The CDR3 nucleotides are TGTGCCAGCAGCCCCGGGACTAGGGGGGAAACCCAGTACTTC.

V and J are TRBV27 and TRBJ2-2, with 10 bases that match TRBD2. Germline values: CDR1 MNHEY, CDR2 SMNVEV (reference sequence). J was trimmed by 3 bases and V by 3 bases; bases with no gene match: 4. The CDR3 consists of 16 residues. The CDR3 sequence is CASSLLAGGYTGELFF. Written as DNA, the CDR3 is TGTGCCAGCAGTTTGTTAGCGGGGGGCTACACCGGGGAGCTGTTTTTT.

The V call is TRBV6-6, the J call TRBJ1-3; 7 bases align to TRBD1. V lost 8 bases to trimming and J lost 9 bases; unmatched junction nucleotides: 7. CDR3 length: 12 residues. CDR1 is MNHNY, CDR2 SVGAGI, per germline (reference sequence). The CDR3 protein is CASGLEGATIYF. In DNA form, the CDR3 reads TGTGCCAGCGGATTGGAGGGGGCCACCATATATTTT.

The genes are TRBV28 and TRBJ1-4, with D hard to call. Germline lookup yields CDR1 MDHEN and CDR2 SYDVKM. V was cut by 3 bases and J by 7 bases, with 9 bases left in between. This CDR3 is 13 amino acids long. The CDR3 DNA reads as TGTGCCAGCAGTTTTACTGTCGGTGAAAAACTGTTTTTT. Translated, it gives CASSFTVGEKLFF.